This T cell receptor (beta chain) was recorded in a study of beta chain features in type 1 diabetes. All of the isolated RNA was reverse transcribed, so expressed TCRB transcripts were sequenced. Here immunoSEQ multiplex PCR was the method, and the copy in TCRdb shows in-frame clones only, minus some. The sample contains 150,000 to 200,000 clones, over 7.5% of which appear only once. The germline CDR1 and CDR2 sequences are SNHLY and FYNNEI. V lost 8 bases and J lost 1, with 14 bases in between. The CDR3 is 15 residues long. The sequence derives from a young woman in good health. The chain links TRBV2 to TRBJ2-2; unclear D gene. Specimen: central memory CD4+ T cells from blood. CDR3: CASSRERQNTGELFF. In DNA form, the CDR3 reads TGTGCCAGCTCCCGAGAAAGACAGAACACCGGGGAGCTGTTTTTT. Supplemented by reference TRBV2 and TRBJ2-2, the full variable domain reads EPEVTQTPSHQVTQMGQEVILRCVPISNHLYFYWYRQILGQKVEFLVSFYNNEISEKSEIFDDQFSVERPDGSNFTLKIRSTKLEDSAMYFCASSRERQNTGELFFGEGSRLTVL.